This entry lists 26 T cell receptor beta chains sequenced from one sample in a study of blood T cells in healthy people across ages. The second PCR ran roughly 7 to 12 cycles with a sample-barcoded 5' primer and J-beta primers. TCRdb ran MiXCR on the 5' RACE reads and lists one entry per CDR3 protein. The sample has about 930,000 distinct CDR3 sequences; under 35% are singletons. These same records also appear under a second study, on T cells of mothers and their children.

Sequencing used blood. The receptors come from a woman in her 40s in good health.

The chain uses TRBV27 and TRBJ1-4, with D maybe TRBD1 (6 bases). Per germline, CDR1 MNHEY and CDR2 SMNVEV (reference sequence). The CDR3 is 18 residues long. V was trimmed by 3 bases and J by 4 bases, leaving 21 bases between them. In nucleotides, the CDR3 is TGTGCCAGCAGTTTCGGGGGGGCACAATCGACATTTAATGAAAAACTGTTTTTT. It translates to CASSFGGAQSTFNEKLFF.

This sequence joins TRBV27 and TRBJ1-1; 7 bases are a match to TRBD1. Germline CDR1 reads MNHEY; CDR2 reads SMNVEV (reference sequence). The J segment lost 2 bases and the V segment lost 5 bases, leaving 11 bases of the junction unmatched. There are 16 residues in the CDR3. The CDR3 sequence: CASSPQGERRNTEAFF. CDR3 nucleotide sequence: TGTGCCAGCAGTCCCCAGGGGGAGCGGAGAAACACTGAAGCTTTCTTT.

The chain joins TRBV19 to TRBJ2-5; TRBD1 matches at 7 bases. This CDR3 comprises 15 residues. V lost 5 bases to trimming and J lost 0 bases; unmatched junction nucleotides: 6. CDR1 is LNHDA and CDR2 is SQIVND in the germline V gene (reference sequence). The CDR3: CASSWRTGYQETQYF. CDR3 in DNA: TGTGCCAGTAGTTGGCGGACAGGATACCAAGAGACCCAGTACTTC.

The gene calls are TRBV6-5 and TRBJ2-7; 7 positions agree with TRBD2. CDR1 is MNHEY and CDR2 is SVGAGI in the germline V gene. This CDR3 spans 15 amino acids. With V trimmed by 8 bases and J by 1 base, 11 bases remained unmatched. CDR3 sequence reads: CASAPYSRESYEQYF. The CDR3 region has the DNA TGTGCCAGCGCCCCCTATTCGCGGGAGTCCTACGAGCAGTACTTC.

There are a few counts of this clonotype. V is TRBV5-1 and J is TRBJ1-4; D remains unclear. Trimming stripped 4 bases from V and 10 bases from J, with 11 bases between. There are 12 residues in the CDR3. Germline V gene data show CDR1 as SGHRS and CDR2 as YFSETQ. In nucleotides, the CDR3 is TGCGCCAGCAGCCCTAGGACCGGAAAACTGTTTTTT. Its protein is CASSPRTGKLFF.

CDR3 sequence reads: CSVPTGGDTEAFF. In DNA form, the CDR3 reads TGCAGCGTCCCCACTGGGGGAGACACTGAAGCTTTCTTT. The J gene is TRBJ1-1, the V gene TRBV29-1; TRBD1 is a possible D gene (5 bases). The CDR3 totals 13 residues. Trimming stripped 6 bases from V and 3 bases from J, with 14 bases between. Germline values: CDR1 SQVTM, CDR2 ANQGSEA.

This clonotype appeared a few times. Being one base from a much bigger clone, this may be a read error. The chain combines TRBV7-9 with TRBJ2-7, with a tentative D call TRBD1 (6 bases). Germline loops: CDR1 SEHNR, CDR2 FQNEAQ (reference sequence). V was pared by 2 bases and J by 5 bases, with 16 bases between. The CDR3 consists of 15 residues. CDR3 nucleotide sequence: TGTGCCAGCAGCTTAACCGGCAGGGGCCGGGACGAGCAGTACTTC. Protein: CASSLTGRGRDEQYF.

In this sample, this clonotype turned up a few times. Written as DNA, the CDR3 is TGTGCCAGCAGTGCCTACACGGCGGGGATATACTATGGCTACACCTTC. Protein product: CASSAYTAGIYYGYTF. The chain employs TRBV28 and TRBJ1-2; D gene uncertain. Germline CDR1 MDHEN, CDR2 SYDVKM. This CDR3 region has 16 residues. V was shortened by 5 bases and J by 3 bases, with 19 bases between the two germline ends.

Concerning this clonotype: Possible read error: a much larger clone is one base away. The genes are TRBV5-1 and TRBJ2-5; TRBD1 is a possible D gene (5 bases). V was shortened by 0 bases and J by 11 bases, with 17 bases between the two germline ends. This CDR3 region has 14 residues. CDR1 and CDR2 (germline): SGHRS, YFSETQ. CDR3 region: CASSLVGANNEQYF. In DNA, the CDR3 is TGCGCCAGCAGCTTGGTAGGGGCTAACAATGAGCAGTACTTC.

The chain links TRBV10-2 to TRBJ2-5; no firm D call. The J call is in doubt because the DNA end fits TRBJ2-7 better. Germline CDR1 is WSHSY and CDR2 is SAAADI. The CDR3 spans 11 residues. The CDR3 region has the DNA TGCGCCAGCAGGGCGCGTGTCGAGCAGTACTTC. Translation gives CASRARVEQYF.

The sample holds a few counts of this clonotype. The V call is TRBV29-1, the J call TRBJ1-2; TRBD1 agrees at 9 bases. Germline V gene lookup returns CDR1 SQVTM and CDR2 ANQGSEA. V shed 7 bases, J shed 7 bases, and the junction held 13 bases outside the gene matches. This CDR3 contains 14 residues. The CDR3, as DNA: TGCAGCGCAGGCGGGGGACAGGGTAGAGGTGGCTACACCTTC. Amino acid sequence: CSAGGGQGRGGYTF.

The chain carries TRBV20-1 and TRBJ2-7, with a possible D match to TRBD2 (5 bases). The CDR3 sequence is 13 residues long. Germline CDR1 and CDR2: DFQATT and SNEGSKA (reference sequence). V was clipped by 3 bases and J by 5 bases, with 14 bases between them. CDR3 protein: CSASCRRCNEQYF. The CDR3 nucleotides are TGCAGTGCTAGTTGTAGGAGGTGCAACGAGCAGTACTTC.

Details on this clonotype: Possible read error: a much larger clone is one base away. The V and J genes are TRBV30 and TRBJ1-4; maybe TRBD1 (5 bases). Germline V CDR1 and CDR2: GTSNPN, SVGIG (reference sequence). This CDR3 has 15 amino acids. Trimming took 0 bases from V and 7 from J, leaving 15 bases between them. The CDR3 region has the DNA TGTGCCTGGAGTGTAGGGGTTGCAGGGAGTGAAAAACTGTTTTTT. Translating gives CAWSVGVAGSEKLFF. The variable domain in full, with the rest retrieved from reference TRBV30 and TRBJ1-4, is SQTIHQWPATLVQPVGSPLSLECTVEGTSNPNLYWYRQAAGRGLQLLFYSVGIGQISSEVPQNLSASRPQDRQFILSSKKLLLSDSGFYLCAWSVGVAGSEKLFFGSGTQLSVL.

The chain links TRBV7-4 to TRBJ1-1; D might be TRBD1 (6 bases). Per the germline V gene, CDR1 is SGHVT and CDR2 is SQSDAQ. Trimming removed 2 bases at V and 1 base at J, with 20 bases between. The CDR3 is 18 amino acids. CDR3 in amino acids: CASSLFARVWDKNTEAFF. DNA for the CDR3: TGTGCCAGCAGCTTATTCGCAAGAGTTTGGGACAAGAACACTGAAGCTTTCTTT.

The chain employs TRBV12-3 or TRBV12-4 and TRBJ2-6, with D perhaps being TRBD1 or TRBD2 (5 bases each). CDR3 size: 17 residues. V lost 2 bases, J lost 0 bases, and 11 bases lay in between. CDR3 coding DNA: TGTGCCAGCAGTTTACTCAGTGGGGGCTCTGGGGCCAACGTCCTGACTTTC. As protein: CASSLLSGGSGANVLTF.

This clonotype was seen more than once but under ten times. The chain uses TRBV4-1 and TRBJ2-6; D uncertain. V lost 0 bases, J lost 2 bases, and 14 bases lay in between. Per the germline V gene, CDR1 is MGHRA and CDR2 is YSYEKL. This CDR3 has 18 residues. The CDR3 bases are TGCGCCAGCAGCCAAGAGGGCCGGTTATGGACTGGGGCCAACGTCCTGACTTTC. It translates to CASSQEGRLWTGANVLTF.

The V call is TRBV5-1, the J call TRBJ2-1, with 9 bases that match TRBD1. Germline CDR1 reads SGHRS; CDR2 reads YFSETQ. V lost 4 bases to trimming and J lost 10 bases; unmatched junction nucleotides: 9. The CDR3 is 14 residues long. Here the CDR3 reads CASSQNRDRDEQFF. The CDR3 DNA reads TGCGCCAGCAGCCAGAACCGGGACAGGGACGAGCAGTTCTTC.

A note on this clonotype: A clone one base away is much larger, so this may be a read error. Here the CDR3 DNA reads TGTGCCAGCAGTTGCTCACGCCAAGCGGGGGTATACAATGAGCAGTTCTTC. This encodes CASSCSRQAGVYNEQFF. The J gene is TRBJ2-1, the V gene TRBV6-5, with 8 bases fitting TRBD2. The CDR3 covers 17 residues. Germline V lookup: CDR1 MNHEY, CDR2 SVGAGI. The ends lost 4 bases at V and 4 bases at J; junction bases unmatched: 12.

This sequence joins TRBV27 and TRBJ2-7; D is ambiguous. This CDR3 comprises 13 residues. V gave up 0 bases and J gave up 0 bases, with 3 bases separating them. Germline V CDR1 and CDR2: MNHEY, SMNVEV (reference sequence). DNA for the CDR3: TGTGCCAGCAGTTTATCGCACTCCTACGAGCAGTACTTC. This encodes CASSLSHSYEQYF.

This clonotype has at least ten counts. This sequence joins TRBV6-5 and TRBJ2-5; TRBD1 is a possible D gene (5 bases). Germline loops: CDR1 MNHEY, CDR2 SVGAGI. V was cut by 6 bases and J by 1 base, with 12 bases left in between. The CDR3 is made up of 14 amino acids. The CDR3 spells CASRAGWAQETQYF. The CDR3 DNA reads as TGTGCCAGCAGGGCAGGGTGGGCCCAAGAGACCCAGTACTTC.

The table lists this clonotype with many counts. The genes are TRBV11-2 and TRBJ2-1, with TRBD2 matching over 10 bases. Germline V gives CDR1 SGHAT, CDR2 FQNNGV. V lost 5 bases, J lost 7 bases, and 8 bases stayed unmatched. The CDR3 is 15 amino acids. CDR3: CASSPSGGAWNEQFF. CDR3 nucleotide sequence: TGTGCCAGCAGCCCCAGCGGGGGGGCCTGGAATGAGCAGTTCTTC.

Turning to this clonotype: A read error may explain this, as a much larger clone is one base away. The chain uses TRBV9 and TRBJ2-7, with TRBD2 identical over 12 bases. CDR1 and CDR2 from the germline V gene are SGDLS and YYNGEE. The CDR3 contains 17 residues. Germline trimming cut 3 bases from V and 4 bases from J; bases unmatched to any gene: 11. CDR3: CASSAPRTSGESYEQYF. The CDR3 coding sequence is TGTGCCAGCAGCGCACCCAGGACTAGCGGGGAGAGTTACGAGCAGTACTTC.

This chain joins TRBV5-5 and TRBJ1-1; possible D gene TRBD1, 5 bases. With 0 bases removed from V and 10 bases from J, the gap between germline ends came to 16 bases. From germline, CDR1 is SGHKS and CDR2 YYEKEE (reference sequence). The CDR3 consists of 14 residues. The CDR3 bases are TGTGCCAGCAGCTTGGAGGCTGTCGGTGGGGGAGCTTTCTTT. Protein: CASSLEAVGGGAFF.

The chain uses TRBV11-1 and TRBJ2-1; TRBD2 matches at 10 bases. J gave up 14 bases and V 5 bases, and 12 bases lay outside the gene matches. Germline lookup yields CDR1 SGHAT and CDR2 FQDESV (reference sequence). The CDR3 consists of 14 residues. The CDR3 nucleotides read TGTGCCAGCAGCCCAGTAGAGGAACTAGCGGGGAAGTTCTTC. This codes for CASSPVEELAGKFF.

This clonotype was found many times. The chain joins TRBV12-3 or TRBV12-4 to TRBJ2-1, with 9 bases aligning to TRBD2. CDR3 length equals 15 residues. Germline trimming cut 7 bases from V and 8 bases from J; bases unmatched to any gene: 12. Here the CDR3 reads CASTRRAGGVHEQFF. The CDR3 region has the DNA TGTGCCAGCACCCGCCGGGCGGGGGGGGTACATGAGCAGTTCTTC.

Note on this clonotype: The junction shows a germline mismatch at one end, possibly a read error. This sequence joins TRBV6-5 and TRBJ1-4, with TRBD1 matching 7 bases. CDR3 length: 16 amino acids. Germline assignment: CDR1 MNHEY and CDR2 SVGAGI. This CDR3 is CASSYSISTGDEKRFF. The CDR3 DNA is TGTGCCAGCAGTTACTCGATAAGTACAGGGGACGAAAAACGGTTTTTT.